This TCR beta chain derives from a study of Ad26.COV2.S vaccination and SARS-CoV-2 variants. Study results and caveats: Comparable non-spike TCR breadth was observed in vaccine and placebo recipients.

For this clone: What it binds is unknown.

Profiling relied on immunoSEQ multiplex PCR, and the TCRdb table lists in-frame clones only, not all of them. Of about 400,000 clones listed, approximately 83% were seen once; the top ten hold about 7.4%. Treatment denoted: 19 received Ad26.COV2.S at low or high dose, single or two shots; about five received placebo; per-sample allocation not given. The study sampled participants on day 63 after the first vaccine or placebo injection. Germline V lookup: CDR1 SGHRS, CDR2 YFSETQ. V lost 0 bases to trimming and J lost 4 bases, with 11 bases between them. The CDR3 length is 14 residues. The receptor's source is a person aged 18-60 years who received the Ad26.COV2.S COVID-19 vaccine or a placebo. The sample was peripheral blood, taken in a trial of Ad26.COV2.S vaccine versus placebo. The V gene is TRBV5-1, the J gene TRBJ2-7, with D perhaps TRBD2 (6 bases). The DNA of the CDR3 is TGCGCCAGCAGCTTGGCCGGGACTGCATACGAGCAGTACTTC. It codes for CASSLAGTAYEQYF.